One sample yielded the 10 T cell receptor beta chains listed below, sequenced in a study of shared clonotypes between healthy human individuals. The repertoire was sequenced with immunoSEQ multiplex PCR; TCRdb's copy has only in-frame clones and lacks some. The sample lists millions of clones, about 94% occurring once. Naivety among CD8 cells was defined by CD45RO negativity and positive CCR7 selection, thereby excluding terminally differentiated effector memory CD45RA+ cells. Sequenced sample: naive CD8+ T cells sorted from blood. These receptor sequences come from a young man in good health.

The genes are TRBV5-8 and TRBJ1-5, with D uncertain. The CDR3 loop spans 12 amino acids. V was cut by 1 base and J by 6 bases, with 5 bases left in between. Germline assignment: CDR1 SGHTS and CDR2 YDEGEE. CDR3 in DNA: TGTGCCAGCAGCTTGCGTGGTCAGCCCCAGCATTTT. Translation gives CASSLRGQPQHF.

The chain has TRBV13 and TRBJ2-5, with TRBD1 matching 10 bases. The J call is uncertain, as TRBJ2-7 better fits the DNA end. The CDR3 runs to 15 residues. CDR1 is PRHDT and CDR2 is FYEKMQ in the germline V gene (reference sequence). The CDR3: CASSPGGQGSLEQYF. CDR3 in DNA: TGTGCCAGCAGCCCTGGGGGACAGGGGTCTCTCGAGCAGTACTTC.

This sequence joins TRBV27 and TRBJ1-1, with 7 bases aligning to TRBD1. This CDR3 is 13 amino acids long. The germline CDR1 and CDR2 sequences are MNHEY and SMNVEV (reference sequence). V lost 7 bases to trimming and J lost 4 bases; unmatched junction nucleotides: 6. The CDR3 DNA reads TGTGCCAGCATCCTACAGGGGACCACTGAAGCTTTCTTT. The encoded protein is CASILQGTTEAFF.

The V and J genes are TRBV6-1 and TRBJ2-7; D possibly uses TRBD1 or TRBD2 (5 bases each). The CDR3 is made up of 12 amino acids. From germline, CDR1 is MNHNS and CDR2 SASEGT. V lost 8 bases and J 7 bases, leaving 15 bases between the germline ends. Written as DNA, the CDR3 is TGTGCCAGCGAGGACGGGGCCTGGGAGCAGTACTTC. It is translated as CASEDGAWEQYF.

This chain connects TRBV2 to TRBJ2-3; D ambiguous. The germline gives CDR1 SNHLY, CDR2 FYNNEI. The germline V and J ends were trimmed by 6 bases and 2 bases, with 18 bases remaining between them. This CDR3 contains 16 residues. CDR3: CASSSVVGSSTDTQYF. The CDR3, as DNA: TGTGCCAGCAGCTCCGTAGTGGGTTCTTCCACAGATACGCAGTATTTT.

Details on this clone: One end of the junction varies from germline; a read error may be responsible. The chain has TRBV28 and TRBJ1-4, with a tentative D call TRBD1 (6 bases). CDR1 and CDR2 from the germline V gene are MDHEN and SYDVKM. The CDR3 loop spans 15 amino acids. The CDR3 nucleotides read TGTGCCAGCAGTTTCGGACAGACAACTAATGAAAAACTGTTTTTC. It yields the protein CASSFGQTTNEKLFF.

The chain joins TRBV11-2 to TRBJ1-1; D ambiguous. CDR1 SGHAT and CDR2 FQNNGV come from the germline V gene. Trimming stripped 5 bases from V and 7 bases from J, with 8 bases between. The CDR3 sequence is 11 residues long. CDR3 nucleotide sequence: TGTGCCAGCAGCGTATCCGGTGAAGCTTTCTTT. This translates into CASSVSGEAFF.

The chain carries TRBV7-8 and TRBJ2-1; D not certain. CDR3 length: 15 residues. The V end was cut by 5 bases, the J end by 4 bases, with 15 bases between. Germline V gene sequence: CDR1 SGHVS, CDR2 FQNEAQ. The CDR3: CASSPPGPGYNEQFF. DNA for the CDR3: TGTGCCAGCAGCCCTCCAGGCCCCGGGTACAATGAGCAGTTCTTC.

The chain uses TRBV6-6 and TRBJ2-5; TRBD1 agrees at 8 bases. The germline gives CDR1 MNHNY, CDR2 SVGAGI (reference sequence). This CDR3 spans 13 amino acids. V gave up 10 bases and J gave up 4 bases; unmatched junction bases: 8. CDR3 amino acids: CATWTGIGETQYF. The CDR3 DNA follows: TGTGCCACCTGGACAGGGATCGGAGAGACCCAGTACTTC.

V usage is TRBV9 and J usage is TRBJ2-3; D gene uncertain. The CDR3 loop spans 15 amino acids. Germline values: CDR1 SGDLS, CDR2 YYNGEE. V shed 0 bases and J shed 0 bases, with 8 bases lying between them. CDR3 sequence (DNA): TGTGCCAGCAGCGTAGAGGCGGATAGCACAGATACGCAGTATTTT. Its translation: CASSVEADSTDTQYF.